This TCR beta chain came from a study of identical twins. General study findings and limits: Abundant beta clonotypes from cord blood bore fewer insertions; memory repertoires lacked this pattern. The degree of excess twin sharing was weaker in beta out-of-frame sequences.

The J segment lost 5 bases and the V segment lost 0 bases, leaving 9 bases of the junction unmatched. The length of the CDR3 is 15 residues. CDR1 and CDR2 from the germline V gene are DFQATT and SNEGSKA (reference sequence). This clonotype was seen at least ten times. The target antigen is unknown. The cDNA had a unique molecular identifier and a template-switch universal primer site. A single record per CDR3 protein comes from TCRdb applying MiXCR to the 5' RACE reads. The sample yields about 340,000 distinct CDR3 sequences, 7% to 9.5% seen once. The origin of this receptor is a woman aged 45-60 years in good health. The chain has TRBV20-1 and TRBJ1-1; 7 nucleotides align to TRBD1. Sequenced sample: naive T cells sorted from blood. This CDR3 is CSARDRNRGGTEAFF. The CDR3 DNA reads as TGCAGTGCTAGAGATAGGAACAGGGGAGGGACTGAAGCTTTCTTT.